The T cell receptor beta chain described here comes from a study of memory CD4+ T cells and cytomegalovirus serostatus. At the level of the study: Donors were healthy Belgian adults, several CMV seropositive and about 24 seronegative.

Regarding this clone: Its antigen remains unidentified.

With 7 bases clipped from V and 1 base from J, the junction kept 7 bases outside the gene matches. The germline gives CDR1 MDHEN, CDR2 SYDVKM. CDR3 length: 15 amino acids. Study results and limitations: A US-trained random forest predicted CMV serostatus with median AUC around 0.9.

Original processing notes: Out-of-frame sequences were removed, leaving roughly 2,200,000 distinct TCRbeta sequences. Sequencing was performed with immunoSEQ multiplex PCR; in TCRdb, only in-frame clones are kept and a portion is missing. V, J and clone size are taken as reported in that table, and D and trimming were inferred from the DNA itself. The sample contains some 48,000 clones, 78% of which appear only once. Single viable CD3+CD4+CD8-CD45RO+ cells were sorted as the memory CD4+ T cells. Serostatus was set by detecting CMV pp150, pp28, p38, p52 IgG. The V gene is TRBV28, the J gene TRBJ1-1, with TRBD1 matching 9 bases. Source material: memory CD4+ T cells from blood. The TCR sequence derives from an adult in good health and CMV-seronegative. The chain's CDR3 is CASTTTGQGNTEAFF. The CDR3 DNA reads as TGTGCCAGCACCACCACGGGACAGGGGAACACTGAAGCTTTCTTT.